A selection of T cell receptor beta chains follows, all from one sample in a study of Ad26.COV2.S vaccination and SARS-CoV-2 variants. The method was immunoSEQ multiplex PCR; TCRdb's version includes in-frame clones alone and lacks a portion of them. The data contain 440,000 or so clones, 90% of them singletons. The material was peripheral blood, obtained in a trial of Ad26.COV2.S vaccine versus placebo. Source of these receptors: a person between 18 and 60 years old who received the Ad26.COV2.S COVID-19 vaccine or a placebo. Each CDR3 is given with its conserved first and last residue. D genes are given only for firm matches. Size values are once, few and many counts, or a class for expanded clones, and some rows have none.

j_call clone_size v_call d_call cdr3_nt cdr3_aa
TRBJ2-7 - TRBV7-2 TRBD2 TGTGCCAGCAGCTTAGGCGGGAGTTCGTCCGAGCAGTACTTC CASSLGGSSSEQYF
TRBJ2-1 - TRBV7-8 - TGTGCCAGCAGCTTATGGCAGGGGAACTACAATGAGCAGTTCTTC CASSLWQGNYNEQFF
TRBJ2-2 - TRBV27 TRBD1 TGTGCCAGCAGCCTGGGACAGGTCCATGGGGAGCTGTTTTTT CASSLGQVHGELFF
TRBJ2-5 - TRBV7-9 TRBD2 TGTGCCAGCAGCTCCCAAGCGGGAGATAGAGAGACCCAGTACTTC CASSSQAGDRETQYF
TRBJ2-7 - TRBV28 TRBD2 TGTGCCAGCAGTCCCCGGACTAGCGGGAGTCTCTCCTACGAGCAGTACTTC CASSPRTSGSLSYEQYF
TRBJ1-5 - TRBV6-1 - TGTGCCAGCAGTGAAGCAGGCTACAATCAGCCCCAGCATTTT CASSEAGYNQPQHF
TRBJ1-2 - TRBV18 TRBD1 TGTGCCAGCTCACTGGGGACAGGGGATGGCTACACCTTC CASSLGTGDGYTF
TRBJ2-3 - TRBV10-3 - TGTGCCATCAGTGAGGGGGGGGATACGCAGTATTTT CAISEGGDTQYF
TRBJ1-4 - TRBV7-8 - TGTGCCAGCAGCTTAGCTCTACTCGCGAATGAAAAACTGTTTTTT CASSLALLANEKLFF
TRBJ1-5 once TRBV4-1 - TGCGCCAGCAGCGGGGACGGAATCAATCAGCCCCAGCATTTT CASSGDGINQPQHF
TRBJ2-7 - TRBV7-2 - TGTGCCAGCAGCTTAGTTGGCCCCCCTTCCTACGAGCAGTACTTC CASSLVGPPSYEQYF
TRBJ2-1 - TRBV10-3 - TGTGCCATCAGTGAAGCAGGAGGCCCCTACAATGAGCAGTTCTTC CAISEAGGPYNEQFF
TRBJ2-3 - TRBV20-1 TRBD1 TGCAGTGCTAGTGTGACAGGGGGTTTCACAGATACGCAGTATTTT CSASVTGGFTDTQYF